Ten or more counts support the clone carrying this T cell receptor (beta chain). Antigen unknown. In the source study's methods: For papillary thyroid cancer, a distant-metastasis classifier was constructed from CDR3 differences observed across clinicopathological groups. Using MiXCR, TCRdb re-called clones from the PCR reads. In this record, the V and J calls reflect TCRdb's handling and not the investigators' own analysis. The repertoire holds some 17,000 clones, around 30% seen once, with less than 20% in the top ten. This record belongs to a study of metastatic and nonmetastatic thyroid tumors. Turning to the study itself: The authors compared repertoires across blood and tumor or nodule tissue from malignant and benign thyroid patients.

Findings and caveats of the study: It was reported that TCR beta diversity was significantly higher in malignant thyroid tumors than benign nodules, in blood and tumor.

CDR1 SGHNT and CDR2 YYREEE come from the germline V gene (reference sequence). This CDR3 comprises 14 residues. V was clipped by 1 base and J by 8 bases, with 13 bases between them. No patient received treatment before thyroid surgery. The TCR originated in a female donor with papillary thyroid cancer or a benign thyroid nodule (not recorded which). Some clones in this sample may be carry-over from other donors' samples. The sequencing input was tumor tissue. The chain recombines TRBV5-4 with TRBJ2-1; D is possibly TRBD2 (6 bases). The DNA of the CDR3 is TGTGCCAGCAGCTTGCAGACGGAGGGCGATGAGCAGTTCTTC. Its translation is CASSLQTEGDEQFF. Combining the CDR3 with reference TRBV5-4 and TRBJ2-1 gives the whole variable domain ETGVTQSPTHLIKTRGQQVTLRCSSQSGHNTVSWYQQALGQGPQFIFQYYREEENGRGNFPPRFSGLQFPNYSSELNVNALELDDSALYLCASSLQTEGDEQFFGPGTRLTVL.